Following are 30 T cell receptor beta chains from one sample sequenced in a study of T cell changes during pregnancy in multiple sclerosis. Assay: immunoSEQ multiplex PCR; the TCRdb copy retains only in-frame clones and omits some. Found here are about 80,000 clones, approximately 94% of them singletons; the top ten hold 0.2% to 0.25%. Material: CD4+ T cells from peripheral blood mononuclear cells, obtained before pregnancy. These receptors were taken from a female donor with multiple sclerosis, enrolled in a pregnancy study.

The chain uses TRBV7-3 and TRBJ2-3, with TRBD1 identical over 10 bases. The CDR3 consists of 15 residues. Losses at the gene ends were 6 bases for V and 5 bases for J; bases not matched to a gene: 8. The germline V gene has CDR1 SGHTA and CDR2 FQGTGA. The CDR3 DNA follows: TGTGCCAGCAGTTTCTCCGGGACAGGGGTAGATACGCAGTATTTT. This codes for CASSFSGTGVDTQYF. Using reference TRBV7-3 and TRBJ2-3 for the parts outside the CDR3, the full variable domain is GAGVSQTPSNKVTEKGKYVELRCDPISGHTALYWYRQSLGQGPEFLIYFQGTGAADDSGLPNDRFFAVRPEGSVSTLKIQRTERGDSAVYLCASSFSGTGVDTQYFGPGTRLTVL.

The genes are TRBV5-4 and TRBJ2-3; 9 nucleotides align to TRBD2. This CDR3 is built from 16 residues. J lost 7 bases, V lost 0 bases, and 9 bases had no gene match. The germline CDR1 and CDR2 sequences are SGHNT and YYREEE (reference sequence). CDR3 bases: TGTGCCAGCAGCTTGGGGGCCAGCGGGGGGCGGTATACGCAGTATTTT. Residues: CASSLGASGGRYTQYF. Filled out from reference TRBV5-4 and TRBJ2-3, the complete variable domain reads ETGVTQSPTHLIKTRGQQVTLRCSSQSGHNTVSWYQQALGQGPQFIFQYYREEENGRGNFPPRFSGLQFPNYSSELNVNALELDDSALYLCASSLGASGGRYTQYFGPGTRLTVL.

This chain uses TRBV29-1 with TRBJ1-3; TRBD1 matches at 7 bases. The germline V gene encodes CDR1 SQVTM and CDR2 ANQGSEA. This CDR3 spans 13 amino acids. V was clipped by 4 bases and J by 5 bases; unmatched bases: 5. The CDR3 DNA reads TGCAGCGTTGGACAGGGAGACCGAAACACCATATATTTT. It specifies CSVGQGDRNTIYF.

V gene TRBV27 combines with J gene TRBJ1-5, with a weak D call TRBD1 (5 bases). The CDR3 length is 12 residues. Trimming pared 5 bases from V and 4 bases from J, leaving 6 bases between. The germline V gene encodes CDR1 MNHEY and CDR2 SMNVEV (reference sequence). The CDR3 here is CASSRTNQPQHF. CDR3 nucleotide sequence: TGTGCCAGCAGTAGGACAAATCAGCCCCAGCATTTT.

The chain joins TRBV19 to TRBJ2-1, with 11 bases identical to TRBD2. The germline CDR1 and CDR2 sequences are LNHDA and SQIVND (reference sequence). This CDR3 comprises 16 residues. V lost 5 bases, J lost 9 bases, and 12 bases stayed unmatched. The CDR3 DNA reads TGTGCCAGTAGTGTCCTAGCGGGAGGAGGGTCTTTTGAGCAGTTCTTC. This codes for CASSVLAGGGSFEQFF.

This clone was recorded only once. In DNA, the CDR3 is TGTGCCAGCAGCCCTACCCCGCTACTAGCGGGAGTAGCAGATACGCAGTATTTT. As protein: CASSPTPLLAGVADTQYF. This chain uses TRBV7-7 with TRBJ2-3; 11 nucleotides match TRBD2. CDR1 is SSHAT and CDR2 is FNYEAQ in the germline V gene (reference sequence). The V gene end was trimmed by 5 bases and the J gene end by 4 bases; junction bases not matched to a gene: 14. This CDR3 is 18 amino acids long.

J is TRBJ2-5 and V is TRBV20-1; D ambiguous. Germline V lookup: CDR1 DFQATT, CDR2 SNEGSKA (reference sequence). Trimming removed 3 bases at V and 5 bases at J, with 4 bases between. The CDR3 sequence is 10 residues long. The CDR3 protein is CSARAETQYF. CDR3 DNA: TGCAGTGCTAGGGCCGAGACCCAGTACTTC.

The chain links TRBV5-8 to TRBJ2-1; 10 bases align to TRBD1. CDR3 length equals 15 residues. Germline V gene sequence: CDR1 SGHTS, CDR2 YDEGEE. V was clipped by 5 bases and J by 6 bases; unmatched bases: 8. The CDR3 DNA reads TGTGCCAGCAGGCCACGGGACAGGGGACTCAATGAGCAGTTCTTC. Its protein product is CASRPRDRGLNEQFF. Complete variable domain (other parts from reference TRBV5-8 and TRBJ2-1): EAGVTQSPTHLIKTRGQQATLRCSPISGHTSVYWYQQALGLGLQFLLWYDEGEERNRGNFPPRFSGRQFPNYSSELNVNALELEDSALYLCASRPRDRGLNEQFFGPGTRLTVL.

CDR3 protein: CAWSEGANYGYTF. CDR3 DNA: TGTGCCTGGAGTGAAGGAGCAAACTATGGCTACACCTTC. This chain uses TRBV30 with TRBJ1-2; D gene unclear. The CDR3 totals 13 residues. Trimming shortened V by 1 base and J by 2 bases, and 8 bases separated the two germline ends. Germline assignment: CDR1 GTSNPN and CDR2 SVGIG (reference sequence).

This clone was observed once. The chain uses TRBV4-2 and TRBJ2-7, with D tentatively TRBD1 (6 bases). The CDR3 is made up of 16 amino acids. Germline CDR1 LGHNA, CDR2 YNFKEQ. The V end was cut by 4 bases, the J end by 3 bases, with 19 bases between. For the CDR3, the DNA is TGTGCCAGCAGCCCTAAGTTGGGGGCTGGAGTCTACGAGCAGTACTTC. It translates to CASSPKLGAGVYEQYF.

CDR3 sequence (DNA): TGCAGCGTTGGAGATGCAGGACGGGGGGGCACAGATACGCAGTATTTT. This encodes CSVGDAGRGGTDTQYF. This chain uses TRBV29-1 with TRBJ2-3, with 7 bases aligning to TRBD2. The germline V gene encodes CDR1 SQVTM and CDR2 ANQGSEA. There are 16 residues in the CDR3. The J segment lost 1 base and the V segment lost 4 bases, leaving 11 bases of the junction unmatched.

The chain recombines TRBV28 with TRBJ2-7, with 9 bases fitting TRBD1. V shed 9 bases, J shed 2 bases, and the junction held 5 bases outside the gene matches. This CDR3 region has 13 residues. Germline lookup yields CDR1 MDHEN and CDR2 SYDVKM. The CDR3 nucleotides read TGTGCCAGTGGGACAGGGTCGCCCTACGAGCAGTACTTC. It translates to CASGTGSPYEQYF.

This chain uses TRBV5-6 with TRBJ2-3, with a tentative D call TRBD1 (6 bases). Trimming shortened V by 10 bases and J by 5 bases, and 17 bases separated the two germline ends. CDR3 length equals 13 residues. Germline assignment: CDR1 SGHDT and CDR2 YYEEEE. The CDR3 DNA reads TGTGCCGCCAGCGTCCAGGGGAGAGATACGCAGTATTTT. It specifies CAASVQGRDTQYF.

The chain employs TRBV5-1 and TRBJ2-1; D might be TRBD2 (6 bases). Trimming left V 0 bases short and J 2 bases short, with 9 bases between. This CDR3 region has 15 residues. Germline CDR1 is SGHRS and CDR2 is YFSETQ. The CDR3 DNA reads TGCGCCAGCAGCTTGGAGCGGGCACCCTACAATGAGCAGTTCTTC. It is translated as CASSLERAPYNEQFF.

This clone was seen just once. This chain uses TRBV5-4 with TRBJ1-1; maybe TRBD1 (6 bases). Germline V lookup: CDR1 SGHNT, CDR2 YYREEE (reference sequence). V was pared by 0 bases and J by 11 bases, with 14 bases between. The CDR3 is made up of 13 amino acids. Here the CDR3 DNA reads TGTGCCAGCAGCTTGGACAGGGATGTCGTTGCTTTCTTT. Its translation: CASSLDRDVVAFF.

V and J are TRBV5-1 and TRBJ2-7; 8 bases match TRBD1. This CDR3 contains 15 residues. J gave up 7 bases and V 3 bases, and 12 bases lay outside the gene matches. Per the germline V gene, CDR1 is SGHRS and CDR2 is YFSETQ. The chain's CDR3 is CASSWKGQGSGEQYF. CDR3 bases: TGCGCCAGCAGCTGGAAAGGACAGGGATCGGGAGAGCAGTACTTC.

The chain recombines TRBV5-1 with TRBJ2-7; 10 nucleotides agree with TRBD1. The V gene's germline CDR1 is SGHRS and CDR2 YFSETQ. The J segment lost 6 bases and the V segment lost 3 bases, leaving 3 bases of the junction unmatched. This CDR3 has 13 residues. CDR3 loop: CASSSGTGVEQYF. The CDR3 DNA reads TGCGCCAGCAGCTCCGGGACAGGGGTCGAGCAGTACTTC.

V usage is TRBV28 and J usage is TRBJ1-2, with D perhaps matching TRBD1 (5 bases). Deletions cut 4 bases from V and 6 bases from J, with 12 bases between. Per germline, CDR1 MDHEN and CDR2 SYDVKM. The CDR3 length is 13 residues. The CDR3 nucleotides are TGTGCCAGCAGTTCGACAGTTTTTAATGGCTACACCTTC. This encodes CASSSTVFNGYTF.

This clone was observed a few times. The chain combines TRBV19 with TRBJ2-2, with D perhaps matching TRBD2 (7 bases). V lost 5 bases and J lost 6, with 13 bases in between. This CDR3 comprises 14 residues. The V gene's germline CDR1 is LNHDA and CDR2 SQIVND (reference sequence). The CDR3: CASSGGGPAGELFF. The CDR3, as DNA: TGTGCCAGTAGTGGGGGGGGGCCCGCCGGGGAGCTGTTTTTT.

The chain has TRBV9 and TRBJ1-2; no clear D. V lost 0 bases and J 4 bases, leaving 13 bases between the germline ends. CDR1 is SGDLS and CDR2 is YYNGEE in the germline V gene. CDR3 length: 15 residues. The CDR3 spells CASSVGHLISYGYTF. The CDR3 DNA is TGTGCCAGCAGCGTAGGCCATCTAATTAGCTATGGCTACACCTTC. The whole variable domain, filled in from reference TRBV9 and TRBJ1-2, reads DSGVTQTPKHLITATGQRVTLRCSPRSGDLSVYWYQQSLDQGLQFLIQYYNGEERAKGNILERFSAQQFPDLHSELNLSSLELGDSALYFCASSVGHLISYGYTFGSGTRLTVV.

CDR3 in DNA: TGTGCCAGCAGTGAAGTCGGGGGGACTGAAGCTTTCTTT. It encodes CASSEVGGTEAFF. V is TRBV6-1 and J is TRBJ1-1; D might be TRBD1 (5 bases). CDR3 size: 13 residues. Germline values: CDR1 MNHNS, CDR2 SASEGT. V lost 1 base and J lost 5, with 8 bases in between.

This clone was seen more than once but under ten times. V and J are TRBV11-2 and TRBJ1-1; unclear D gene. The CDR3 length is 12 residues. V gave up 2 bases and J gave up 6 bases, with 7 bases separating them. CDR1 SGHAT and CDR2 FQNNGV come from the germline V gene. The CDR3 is CASSLFGAEAFF. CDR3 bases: TGTGCCAGCAGCTTATTCGGGGCTGAAGCTTTCTTT.

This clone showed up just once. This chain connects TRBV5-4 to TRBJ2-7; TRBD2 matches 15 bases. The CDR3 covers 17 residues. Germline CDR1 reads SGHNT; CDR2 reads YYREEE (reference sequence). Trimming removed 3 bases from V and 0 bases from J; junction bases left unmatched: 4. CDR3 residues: CASSSGTSGGSSYEQYF. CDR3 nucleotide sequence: TGTGCCAGCAGCTCCGGGACTAGCGGGGGGTCCTCCTACGAGCAGTACTTC. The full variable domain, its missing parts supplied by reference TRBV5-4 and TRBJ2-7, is ETGVTQSPTHLIKTRGQQVTLRCSSQSGHNTVSWYQQALGQGPQFIFQYYREEENGRGNFPPRFSGLQFPNYSSELNVNALELDDSALYLCASSSGTSGGSSYEQYFGPGTRLTVT.

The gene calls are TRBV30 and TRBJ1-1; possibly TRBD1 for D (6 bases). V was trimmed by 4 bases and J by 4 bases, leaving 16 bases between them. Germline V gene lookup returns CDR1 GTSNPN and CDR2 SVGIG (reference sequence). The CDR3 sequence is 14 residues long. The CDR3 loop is CAWMAQGIGTEAFF. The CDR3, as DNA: TGTGCCTGGATGGCGCAGGGGATTGGCACTGAAGCTTTCTTT.

CDR3 nucleotide sequence: TGTGCCAGCAGCCGAACTTGGACAGATACGCAGTATTTT. Its protein product is CASSRTWTDTQYF. This chain links TRBV5-6 with TRBJ2-3; D is uncertain. Germline CDR1 reads SGHDT; CDR2 reads YYEEEE. The CDR3 has 13 amino acids. V lost 4 bases and J lost 3, with 9 bases in between.

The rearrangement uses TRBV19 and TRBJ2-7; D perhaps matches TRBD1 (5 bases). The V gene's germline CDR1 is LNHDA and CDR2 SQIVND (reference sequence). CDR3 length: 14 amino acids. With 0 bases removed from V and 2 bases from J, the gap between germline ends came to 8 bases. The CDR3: CASSIEAGTYEQYF. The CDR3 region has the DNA TGTGCCAGTAGTATAGAGGCAGGGACCTACGAGCAGTACTTC.

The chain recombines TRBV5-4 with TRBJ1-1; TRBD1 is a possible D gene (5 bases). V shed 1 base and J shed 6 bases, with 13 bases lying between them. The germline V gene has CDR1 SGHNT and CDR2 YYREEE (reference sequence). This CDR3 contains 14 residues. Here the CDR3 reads CASSLPGRSPEAFF. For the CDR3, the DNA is TGTGCCAGCAGCTTGCCAGGGAGGAGCCCTGAAGCTTTCTTT.

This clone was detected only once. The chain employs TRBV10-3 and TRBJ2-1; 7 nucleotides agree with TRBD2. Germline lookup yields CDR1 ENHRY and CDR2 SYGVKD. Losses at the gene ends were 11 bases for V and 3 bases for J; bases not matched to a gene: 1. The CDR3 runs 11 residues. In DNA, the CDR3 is TGTGCCGCGGGGGTCTACAATGAGCAGTTCTTC. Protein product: CAAGVYNEQFF.

CDR3 sequence: CASVLTTGLGYEQYF. The CDR3 coding sequence is TGTGCCTCCGTATTAACGACAGGTCTGGGATACGAGCAGTACTTC. This sequence joins TRBV7-9 and TRBJ2-7; D might be TRBD1 (6 bases). The CDR3 has 15 amino acids. In germline, CDR1 is SEHNR, CDR2 FQNEAQ (reference sequence). The ends were cut back, 11 bases at V and 4 bases at J, with 24 bases in the middle.

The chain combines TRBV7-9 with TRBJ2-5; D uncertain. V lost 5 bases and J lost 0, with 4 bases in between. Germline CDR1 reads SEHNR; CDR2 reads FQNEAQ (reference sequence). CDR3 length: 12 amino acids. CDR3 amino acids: CASSQYQETQYF. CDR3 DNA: TGTGCCAGCAGCCAATACCAAGAGACCCAGTACTTC.